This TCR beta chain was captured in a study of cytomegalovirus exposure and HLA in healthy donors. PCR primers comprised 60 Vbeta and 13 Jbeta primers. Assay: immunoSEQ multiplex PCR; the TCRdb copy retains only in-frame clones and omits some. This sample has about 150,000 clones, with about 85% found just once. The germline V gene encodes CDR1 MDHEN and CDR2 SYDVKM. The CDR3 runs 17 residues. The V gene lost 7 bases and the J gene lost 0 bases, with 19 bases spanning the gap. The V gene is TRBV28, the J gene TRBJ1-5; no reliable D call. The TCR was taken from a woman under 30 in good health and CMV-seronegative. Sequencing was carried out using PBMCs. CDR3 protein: CASTTTILSYSNQPQHF. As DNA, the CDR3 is TGTGCCAGCACTACCACGATACTGTCCTATAGCAATCAGCCCCAGCATTTT. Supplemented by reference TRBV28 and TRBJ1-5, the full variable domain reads DVKVTQSSRYLVKRTGEKVFLECVQDMDHENMFWYRQDPGLGLRLIYFSYDVKMKEKGDIPEGYSVSREKKERFSLILESASTNQTSMYLCASTTTILSYSNQPQHFGDGTRLSIL.